This TCR beta chain was sequenced in a study of CD8+ T cells in alopecia areata. Background on the study: The drug, tofacitinib, lasted 6 to 18 months, followed by 6 months off drug. Overall study results and limits: Sequencing of scalp samples also captures resident alphabeta T cells of normal skin.

Specimens obtained from alopecia areata patients comprised lesional scalp punch biopsies and peripheral blood. This clone was found a few times. Its specificity is unknown. Extracted RNA was reverse transcribed into cDNA, the sequencing template. This table comes from immunoSEQ multiplex PCR, and its TCRdb copy is limited to in-frame clones, with some not included. The repertoire holds 150,000 to 160,000 clones, with 40% to 65% as singletons. The germline CDR1 and CDR2 sequences are PRHDT and FYEKMQ (reference sequence). The length of the CDR3 is 14 residues. Trimming shortened V by 5 bases and J by 11 bases, and 21 bases separated the two germline ends.

The sequence derives from a human donor with alopecia areata. Sequencing was performed on CD8+ T cells sorted from blood, taken at week 0. The J gene is TRBJ1-1, the V gene TRBV13; the D gene is possibly TRBD1 (5 bases). The CDR3 DNA sequence: TGTGCCAGCAGCGGGCGACAGCGGCCCGGGGGGGCTTTCTTT. Amino acids: CASSGRQRPGGAFF.